These 17 T cell receptor beta chains were sequenced from one sample in a study of neurological immune-mediated disorders. TCRdb re-analysed the 5' RACE reads in MiXCR, keeping a single row per CDR3 protein. The table shows 66,000 or so distinct CDR3 sequences, with 3.5% to 5% occurring only once. The sample comprised PBMCs. The receptors were gathered from a man aged 25-45 years with multiple sclerosis.

V gene TRBV6-6 combines with J gene TRBJ2-6; D unresolved. The germline V and J ends were trimmed by 6 bases and 1 base, with 10 bases remaining between them. The CDR3 is 15 residues long. Looked up from germline, CDR1 is MNHNY and CDR2 is SVGAGI (reference sequence). The CDR3 DNA follows: TGTGCCAGCAGACCAACAGTTTCTGGGGCCAACGTCCTGACTTTC. Translated: CASRPTVSGANVLTF.

This clonotype was observed many times. V gene TRBV12-3 or TRBV12-4 combines with J gene TRBJ1-1, with D maybe TRBD1 (6 bases). The CDR3 runs 13 residues. V was pared by 2 bases and J by 4 bases, with 8 bases between. The CDR3 sequence: CASSLRGGTEAFF. In nucleotides, the CDR3 is TGTGCCAGCAGTTTACGAGGGGGCACTGAAGCTTTCTTT.

This clonotype came up many times. V and J are TRBV20-1 and TRBJ2-5, with 7 bases that match TRBD1. Germline CDR1 reads DFQATT; CDR2 reads SNEGSKA (reference sequence). J gave up 4 bases and V 1 base, and 3 bases lay outside the gene matches. The CDR3 totals 13 residues. The CDR3 nucleotides read TGCAGTGCTAGAGGACAGGGTGGAGAGACCCAGTACTTC. Translating it yields CSARGQGGETQYF.

This clonotype was observed at least ten times. The rearrangement joins TRBV29-1 to TRBJ1-2; 8 bases fit TRBD1. The germline gives CDR1 SQVTM, CDR2 ANQGSEA. V shed 7 bases and J 3 bases; nucleotides not matched to a gene: 4. CDR3 length equals 12 residues. The CDR3 is CSGTGRDYGYTF. The CDR3 DNA follows: TGCAGCGGGACAGGGAGGGACTATGGCTACACCTTC.

This clonotype was detected ten times or more. CDR3 nucleotide sequence: TGTGCCAGCCGCCCCCCAGGGGACCCAAACACTGAAGCTTTCTTT. Protein: CASRPPGDPNTEAFF. The chain recombines TRBV7-9 with TRBJ1-1, with D maybe TRBD1 (6 bases). From germline, CDR1 is SEHNR and CDR2 FQNEAQ (reference sequence). V gave up 8 bases and J gave up 2 bases, with 18 bases separating them. There are 15 residues in the CDR3.

This sequence joins TRBV5-1 and TRBJ2-1; either TRBD1 or TRBD2 may fit D (5 bases each). This CDR3 is built from 17 residues. CDR1 and CDR2 (germline): SGHRS, YFSETQ. Between the trimmed V and J ends, which lost 0 bases and 3 bases, there was a span of 16 bases. The CDR3 region is CASSLALDSGGYNEQFF. In nucleotides, the CDR3 is TGCGCCAGCAGCTTGGCCCTAGATAGTGGGGGCTACAATGAGCAGTTCTTC.

The sample holds many counts of this clonotype. V gene TRBV7-9 combines with J gene TRBJ1-1; tentative D call: TRBD1 (6 bases). V was clipped by 1 base and J by 0 bases, with 12 bases between them. The germline V gene encodes CDR1 SEHNR and CDR2 FQNEAQ (reference sequence). The CDR3 extends over 16 amino acids. The chain's CDR3 is CASSLDREPMNTEAFF. The DNA of the CDR3 is TGTGCCAGCAGCTTAGACAGGGAGCCCATGAACACTGAAGCTTTCTTT.

This clonotype showed up many times. V gene TRBV5-1 combines with J gene TRBJ1-3, with D possibly TRBD1 on 6 matching bases. Trimming took 3 bases from V and 0 from J, leaving 19 bases between them. The germline gives CDR1 SGHRS, CDR2 YFSETQ. CDR3 length: 18 residues. For the CDR3, the DNA is TGCGCCAGCAGCTCGAGCCGGGGACAAGATAGCTCTGGAAACACCATATATTTT. Protein sequence: CASSSSRGQDSSGNTIYF.

In this sample, this clonotype turned up many times. J is TRBJ2-7 and V is TRBV5-5, with no clear D. Trimming cost V 5 bases and J 0 bases, with 9 bases left between them. CDR1 and CDR2 (germline): SGHKS, YYEKEE (reference sequence). This CDR3 contains 13 residues. CDR3 amino acids: CASSGFNSYEQYF. CDR3 sequence (DNA): TGTGCCAGCAGTGGGTTTAACTCCTACGAGCAGTACTTC.

In its sample, this clonotype was seen many times. The rearrangement joins TRBV20-1 to TRBJ1-1, with D uncertain. V gave up 5 bases and J gave up 5 bases, with 9 bases separating them. Germline V gene data show CDR1 as DFQATT and CDR2 as SNEGSKA (reference sequence). This CDR3 has 11 amino acids. CDR3 residues: CSAGFGTEAFF. The CDR3 bases are TGCAGTGCTGGGTTCGGGACTGAAGCTTTCTTT.

This clonotype has ten or more counts. The J gene is TRBJ1-1, the V gene TRBV6-1; D may be TRBD1 (6 bases). The V end lost 8 bases, the J end lost 3 bases, and 19 bases lay between the germline ends. Per germline, CDR1 MNHNS and CDR2 SASEGT. The CDR3 runs to 15 residues. CDR3 DNA: TGTGCCAGCGTCCCAAGGGGGGCAAGGGACACTGAAGCTTTCTTT. Amino acids: CASVPRGARDTEAFF.

The CDR3 loop is CASSFRRRDEQYF. CDR3 DNA: TGCGCCAGCAGCTTCCGGCGGCGGGACGAGCAGTACTTC. The chain uses TRBV4-1 and TRBJ2-7, with D possibly matching TRBD2 (5 bases). With 5 bases removed from V and 5 bases from J, the gap between germline ends came to 13 bases. CDR1 and CDR2 (germline): MGHRA, YSYEKL. The length of the CDR3 is 13 residues.

This clonotype was recorded at least ten times. This chain uses TRBV6-5 with TRBJ2-7, with TRBD2 matching 13 bases. CDR1 and CDR2 (germline): MNHEY, SVGAGI. Trimming took 5 bases from V and 5 from J; bases not matched to a gene: 6. The CDR3 length is 15 residues. As DNA, the CDR3 is TGTGCCAGCAGTCCCGGACTAGCGGGAGTCCACGAGCAGTACTTC. The encoded protein is CASSPGLAGVHEQYF.

Ten or more counts support this clonotype. V usage is TRBV11-2 and J usage is TRBJ1-6; D gene ambiguous. Trimming stripped 5 bases from V and 7 bases from J, with 9 bases between. Germline assignment: CDR1 SGHAT and CDR2 FQNNGV. The CDR3 covers 13 residues. CDR3 DNA: TGTGCCAGCAGCCCTGCGGGGAATTCACCCCTCCACTTT. This translates into CASSPAGNSPLHF.

This clonotype was recorded at least ten times. The rearrangement links TRBV28 to TRBJ2-5, with unresolved D. V was shortened by 2 bases and J by 2 bases, with 15 bases between the two germline ends. This CDR3 is 16 amino acids long. Germline-derived CDR1 and CDR2 are MDHEN and SYDVKM. The CDR3 region is CASSLIGLEPQETQYF. In nucleotides, the CDR3 is TGTGCCAGCAGTTTAATCGGATTGGAGCCACAAGAGACCCAGTACTTC.

The table lists this clonotype with a few counts. The rearrangement uses TRBV27 and TRBJ1-2; TRBD1 agrees at 9 bases. This CDR3 is built from 14 residues. CDR1 and CDR2 (germline): MNHEY, SMNVEV (reference sequence). V shed 5 bases, J shed 12 bases, and the junction held 13 bases outside the gene matches. This chain's CDR3 is CASSTTRDRAVNTF. CDR3 coding DNA: TGTGCCAGCAGTACAACCCGGGACAGGGCTGTGAACACCTTC.

This clonotype has at least ten counts. This chain links TRBV29-1 with TRBJ1-1; a weak D match, TRBD1 (5 bases). Germline CDR1 SQVTM, CDR2 ANQGSEA. The CDR3 contains 13 residues. Between the trimmed V and J ends, which lost 8 bases and 4 bases, there was a span of 17 bases. For the CDR3, the DNA is TGCAGCCCCATCTTTATCGGGGGCACTGAAGCTTTCTTT. Its translation is CSPIFIGGTEAFF.